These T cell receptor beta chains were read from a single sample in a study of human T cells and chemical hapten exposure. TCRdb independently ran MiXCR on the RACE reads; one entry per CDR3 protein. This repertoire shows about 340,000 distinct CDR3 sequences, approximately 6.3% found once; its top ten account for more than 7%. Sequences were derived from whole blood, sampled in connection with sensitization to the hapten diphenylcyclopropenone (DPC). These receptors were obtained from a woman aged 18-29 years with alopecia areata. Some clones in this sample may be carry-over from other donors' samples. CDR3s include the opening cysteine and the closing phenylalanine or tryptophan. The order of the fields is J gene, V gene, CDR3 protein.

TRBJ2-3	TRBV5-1	CASSFNGGLTDTQYF
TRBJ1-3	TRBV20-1	CSALQALWIHTIYF
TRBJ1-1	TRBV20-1	CSASQNRAGDTEAFF
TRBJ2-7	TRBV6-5	CASSPTGGVSYEQYF
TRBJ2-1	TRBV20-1	CSAVAGGNYNEQFF
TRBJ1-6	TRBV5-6	CASSPGQRNSPLHF
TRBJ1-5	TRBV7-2	CASSLDARGNQPQHF
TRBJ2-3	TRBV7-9	CASSLVLAGRDTQYF
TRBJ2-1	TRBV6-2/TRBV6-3	CASSYDAEYNEQFF
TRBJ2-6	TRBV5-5	CASSFRAGTTSGANVLTF
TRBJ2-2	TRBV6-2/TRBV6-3	CASRAGGLNTGELFF
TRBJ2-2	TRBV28	CASTRDSVTGELFF
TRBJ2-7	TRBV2	CASSEFSGGPYEQYF
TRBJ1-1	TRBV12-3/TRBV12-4	CASSPNRDAEAFF
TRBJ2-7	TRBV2	CASSYDQTGAHEQYF
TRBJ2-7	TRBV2	CASELGGLLFEQYF
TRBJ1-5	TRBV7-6	CASSFWALGQGYNQPQHF